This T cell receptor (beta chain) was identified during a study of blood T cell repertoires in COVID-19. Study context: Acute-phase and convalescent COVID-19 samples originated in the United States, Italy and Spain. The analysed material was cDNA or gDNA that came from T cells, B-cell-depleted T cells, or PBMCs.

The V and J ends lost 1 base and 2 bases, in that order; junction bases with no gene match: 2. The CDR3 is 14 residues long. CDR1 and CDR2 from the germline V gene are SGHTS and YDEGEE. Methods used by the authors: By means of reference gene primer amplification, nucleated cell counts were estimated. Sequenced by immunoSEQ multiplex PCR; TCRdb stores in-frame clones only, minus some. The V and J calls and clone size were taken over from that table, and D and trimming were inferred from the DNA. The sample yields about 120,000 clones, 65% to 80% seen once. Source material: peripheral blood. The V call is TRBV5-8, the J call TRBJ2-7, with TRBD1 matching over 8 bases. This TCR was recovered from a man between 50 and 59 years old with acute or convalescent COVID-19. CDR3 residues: CASSLRDRTYEQYF. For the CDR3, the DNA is TGTGCCAGCAGCTTGAGGGACAGGACCTACGAGCAGTACTTC. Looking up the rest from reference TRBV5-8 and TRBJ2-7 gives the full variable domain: EAGVTQSPTHLIKTRGQQATLRCSPISGHTSVYWYQQALGLGLQFLLWYDEGEERNRGNFPPRFSGRQFPNYSSELNVNALELEDSALYLCASSLRDRTYEQYFGPGTRLTVT.